These 17 T cell receptor beta chains share one sample of origin, sequenced in a study of CD8 T cells in Susac syndrome. RNA was extracted with the RNeasy kit, and a quantity of roughly 0.5 to 1 ug was reverse transcribed using random hexamers. TCRdb used MiXCR to reprocess the immunoSEQ multiplex PCR reads, holding one entry per CDR3 protein. The sample lists some 260,000 distinct CDR3 sequences; over 85% were seen once. The specimen sequenced was CD4+ T cells from PBMCs. The receptors shown here come from a human donor with multiple sclerosis.

The chain has TRBV7-9 and TRBJ1-2; tentatively, D is TRBD1 (5 bases). The CDR3 is 14 residues long. Per the germline V gene, CDR1 is SEHNR and CDR2 is FQNEAQ (reference sequence). Trimming pared 1 base from V and 9 bases from J, leaving 15 bases between. The CDR3 loop reads CASSLEAGRGRYTF. Written as DNA, the CDR3 is TGTGCCAGCAGCTTAGAGGCCGGGCGGGGCCGCTACACCTTC.

The genes are TRBV2 and TRBJ2-4; D unclear. V lost 6 bases and J 0 bases, leaving 9 bases between the germline ends. The CDR3 is made up of 14 amino acids. Germline CDR1 is SNHLY and CDR2 is FYNNEI. This chain's CDR3 is CASRLQLAKNIQYF. CDR3 nucleotides: TGTGCCAGCAGGTTACAACTAGCCAAAAACATTCAGTACTTC.

This chain uses TRBV10-3 with TRBJ2-6; D may be TRBD1 (6 bases). Germline CDR1 is ENHRY and CDR2 is SYGVKD. Trimming removed 4 bases from V and 6 bases from J, with 10 bases in between. CDR3 length: 14 residues. Here the CDR3 reads CAISGTGQANVLTF. In DNA, the CDR3 is TGTGCCATCAGTGGAACAGGGCAGGCCAACGTCCTGACTTTC.

This sequence joins TRBV7-2 and TRBJ2-5, with 8 bases identical to TRBD2. V was clipped by 5 bases and J by 6 bases; unmatched bases: 8. This CDR3 region has 14 residues. Germline V gene lookup returns CDR1 SGHTA and CDR2 FQGNSA. CDR3 loop: CASSGRGGLQTQYF. The CDR3 bases are TGTGCCAGCAGCGGTCGGGGGGGTCTACAGACCCAGTACTTC.

The chain combines TRBV3-1 with TRBJ2-5; perhaps TRBD2 as D (5 bases). Germline V gene lookup returns CDR1 LGHDT and CDR2 YNNKEL (reference sequence). Trimming removed 1 base at V and 5 bases at J, with 14 bases between. This CDR3 is 15 amino acids long. CDR3 loop: CASSQGRGSGETQYF. Written as DNA, the CDR3 is TGTGCCAGCAGCCAAGGTAGAGGCTCGGGGGAGACCCAGTACTTC.

The chain couples TRBV5-7 to TRBJ1-1; D may be TRBD1 (5 bases). TRBV5-7 counts as an open reading frame of uncertain function. The CDR3 sequence is 13 residues long. V was clipped by 9 bases and J by 1 base, with 13 bases between them. The CDR3 DNA sequence: TGTGCCATAACGGAGGGGAGGAACACTGAAGCTTTCTTT. The encoded protein is CAITEGRNTEAFF.

The rearrangement links TRBV5-4 to TRBJ1-5; the match to TRBD1 covers 7 bases. CDR1 is SGHNT and CDR2 is YYREEE in the germline V gene (reference sequence). Trimming took 2 bases from V and 4 from J; bases not matched to a gene: 6. The CDR3 runs 15 residues. The CDR3 loop is CASSLVTGKNQPQHF. The DNA for the CDR3 is TGTGCCAGCAGCTTAGTGACAGGGAAAAATCAGCCCCAGCATTTT.

The V gene is TRBV5-1, the J gene TRBJ2-2; D is unclear. V was pared by 0 bases and J by 7 bases, with 4 bases between. This CDR3 has 12 residues. Germline V lookup: CDR1 SGHRS, CDR2 YFSETQ. CDR3 protein: CASSLDGGELFF. In nucleotides, the CDR3 is TGCGCCAGCAGCTTGGACGGCGGGGAGCTGTTTTTT.

The genes are TRBV25-1 and TRBJ2-3, with 7 bases identical to TRBD1. The CDR3 is 14 amino acids. Germline CDR1 MGHDK, CDR2 SYGVNS. Losses at the gene ends were 8 bases for V and 0 bases for J; bases not matched to a gene: 5. The CDR3 here is CASRTGLSTDTQYF. CDR3 DNA sequence: TGTGCCAGCCGGACAGGCCTTAGCACAGATACGCAGTATTTT.

The rearrangement uses TRBV9 and TRBJ2-3; 10 nucleotides line up with TRBD2. V dropped 0 bases and J dropped 5; count of bases not matched to a gene: 3. This CDR3 comprises 15 residues. The germline gives CDR1 SGDLS, CDR2 YYNGEE. The CDR3 reads CASSVVASGRDTQYF. The CDR3 region has the DNA TGTGCCAGCAGCGTAGTGGCTAGCGGGAGAGATACGCAGTATTTT. Together with reference TRBV9 and TRBJ2-3, the CDR3 gives the full variable domain: DSGVTQTPKHLITATGQRVTLRCSPRSGDLSVYWYQQSLDQGLQFLIQYYNGEERAKGNILERFSAQQFPDLHSELNLSSLELGDSALYFCASSVVASGRDTQYFGPGTRLTVL.

The chain recombines TRBV12-3 or TRBV12-4 with TRBJ2-5; 7 nucleotides align to TRBD1. This CDR3 is built from 13 residues. V was pared by 3 bases and J by 4 bases, with 2 bases of the junction left unmatched. CDR3 in DNA: TGTGCCAGCAGTTTGGGACAGAGAGAGACCCAGTACTTC. Amino acids: CASSLGQRETQYF.

The chain uses TRBV5-1 and TRBJ2-1; TRBD2 matches 12 bases. Per germline, CDR1 SGHRS and CDR2 YFSETQ. The CDR3 length is 17 residues. The ends lost 3 bases at V and 3 bases at J; junction bases unmatched: 7. CDR3 region: CASSSRASGRVYNEQFF. The DNA for the CDR3 is TGCGCCAGCAGCTCCCGGGCTAGCGGGAGGGTCTACAATGAGCAGTTCTTC.

The chain uses TRBV5-6 and TRBJ2-3; D gene unclear. Germline assignment: CDR1 SGHDT and CDR2 YYEEEE. Trimming removed 0 bases at V and 6 bases at J, with 8 bases between. This CDR3 spans 13 amino acids. CDR3 nucleotides: TGTGCCAGCAGCTTGGCGCCCCTGGATACGCAGTATTTT. Translated: CASSLAPLDTQYF.

This clonotype has only one observation. The V and J genes are TRBV2 and TRBJ2-1, with TRBD2 matching over 11 bases. Trimming took 4 bases from V and 9 from J; bases not matched to a gene: 8. Germline-derived CDR1 and CDR2 are SNHLY and FYNNEI. The CDR3 covers 15 residues. Written as DNA, the CDR3 is TGTGCCAGCAGTGGACTAGCGGGACTACTTGGTGAGCAGTTCTTC. Its translation: CASSGLAGLLGEQFF.

The DNA for the CDR3 is TGTGCCAGCAGAAGGCCCTTCAAGGAGACCCAGTACTTC. This translates into CASRRPFKETQYF. V usage is TRBV2 and J usage is TRBJ2-5; D not resolved. The CDR3 loop spans 13 amino acids. The germline CDR1 and CDR2 sequences are SNHLY and FYNNEI. Trimming shortened V by 6 bases and J by 5 bases, and 13 bases separated the two germline ends.

This chain joins TRBV5-1 and TRBJ1-5; a weak D match, TRBD1 (5 bases). Per the germline V gene, CDR1 is SGHRS and CDR2 is YFSETQ. The CDR3 is made up of 13 amino acids. V was trimmed by 4 bases and J by 4 bases, leaving 9 bases between them. The CDR3: CASSRYRNQPQHF. CDR3 nucleotides: TGCGCCAGCAGCCGCTACAGGAATCAGCCCCAGCATTTT.

The chain joins TRBV7-9 to TRBJ1-1; TRBD1 matches 7 bases. Germline CDR1 is SEHNR and CDR2 is FQNEAQ (reference sequence). The J segment lost 4 bases and the V segment lost 6 bases, leaving 8 bases of the junction unmatched. The CDR3 runs 14 residues. CDR3 nucleotide sequence: TGTGCCAGCAGTAGGACAGGAGGTAGCACTGAAGCTTTCTTT. It yields the protein CASSRTGGSTEAFF.